The 4 T cell receptor beta chains below come from one sample, sequenced in a study of cytomegalovirus exposure and HLA in healthy donors. The PCR had 60 Vbeta and 13 Jbeta primers. Method: immunoSEQ multiplex PCR; TCRdb's copy keeps in-frame clones and lacks some. The sample has 95,000 to 150,000 clones, about 80% seen once. The sequenced material came from PBMCs. Receptors were obtained from a man in his 60s in good health and CMV-seropositive.

The chain combines TRBV19 with TRBJ2-7; 7 bases match TRBD2. This CDR3 has 15 amino acids. Germline V gives CDR1 LNHDA, CDR2 SQIVND (reference sequence). The trim removed 5 bases at V and 2 bases at J, leaving 9 bases unmatched. CDR3 sequence reads: CASSEDGRIAYEQYF. CDR3 coding DNA: TGTGCCAGTAGTGAGGACGGGAGGATCGCCTACGAGCAGTACTTC. Based on the CDR3 plus reference TRBV19 and TRBJ2-7, the full variable domain is DGGITQSPKYLFRKEGQNVTLSCEQNLNHDAMYWYRQDPGQGLRLIYYSQIVNDFQKGDIAEGYSVSREKKESFPLTVTSAQKNPTAFYLCASSEDGRIAYEQYFGPGTRLTVT.

V gene TRBV5-1 combines with J gene TRBJ1-6; the D gene is possibly TRBD1 (6 bases). There are 14 residues in the CDR3. V was cut by 0 bases and J by 9 bases, with 10 bases left in between. Germline V gives CDR1 SGHRS, CDR2 YFSETQ. CDR3 in DNA: TGCGCCAGCAGCTTGGGGCAGGGGAGTTCACCCCTCCACTTT. This sequence encodes CASSLGQGSSPLHF.

The chain employs TRBV2 and TRBJ2-7; perhaps TRBD1 as D (5 bases). Between the trimmed V and J ends, which lost 4 bases and 2 bases, there was a span of 9 bases. The germline gives CDR1 SNHLY, CDR2 FYNNEI. This CDR3 is 13 amino acids long. CDR3 nucleotide sequence: TGTGCCAGCAGTGCAAGGACAACCTACGAGCAGTACTTC. Its protein product is CASSARTTYEQYF.

V gene TRBV5-4 combines with J gene TRBJ2-7; D is perhaps TRBD1 (6 bases). Between the trimmed V and J ends, which lost 1 base and 8 bases, there was a span of 13 bases. CDR3 length: 13 residues. Germline CDR1 and CDR2: SGHNT and YYREEE (reference sequence). The CDR3 protein is CASSLPGRDKQYF. CDR3 sequence (DNA): TGTGCCAGCAGCTTGCCCGGCCGGGACAAGCAGTACTTC. The whole variable domain, filled in from reference TRBV5-4 and TRBJ2-7, reads ETGVTQSPTHLIKTRGQQVTLRCSSQSGHNTVSWYQQALGQGPQFIFQYYREEENGRGNFPPRFSGLQFPNYSSELNVNALELDDSALYLCASSLPGRDKQYFGPGTRLTVT.